The 29 T cell receptor beta chains below were found in one sample sequenced in a study of T cell responses to AZD1222 COVID-19 vaccine (dated by TCRdb to about 2021). In light of the paper, this sample's time point label describes: baseline before first vaccination. The library was built by means of the immunoSEQ multiplex PCR assay. TCRdb obtained this table from immuneACCESS and retained in-frame rearrangements with V and J assigned. These tables miss some clones; where compared with another copy, unresolved V genes account for less than half of the shortfall, and the remainder is unexplained. The sample includes 150,000 to 200,000 clones, with roughly 92% observed a single time. About 10% of the sample goes to the ten largest clones. Sequenced material: peripheral blood, taken on day 0 of AZD1222 vaccination. The receptors were gathered from an adult in good health.

V and J are TRBV5-1 and TRBJ2-1, with 11 bases identical to TRBD2. Germline lookup yields CDR1 SGHRS and CDR2 YFSETQ. The CDR3 runs 16 residues. V lost 4 bases, J lost 2 bases, and 5 bases stayed unmatched. This CDR3 is CASSPLAGVTYNEQFF. The CDR3 coding sequence is TGCGCCAGCAGCCCACTAGCGGGAGTGACCTACAATGAGCAGTTCTTC.

V and J are TRBV5-1 and TRBJ2-7; D tentatively fits TRBD1 or TRBD2 (5 bases each). In germline, CDR1 is SGHRS, CDR2 YFSETQ. The V and J ends lost 3 bases and 2 bases respectively, with 12 bases between them. CDR3 length equals 14 residues. CDR3 nucleotide sequence: TGCGCCAGCAGCTCAAGGGACGTACCCTACGAGCAGTACTTC. It codes for CASSSRDVPYEQYF.

The V gene is TRBV4-3, the J gene TRBJ1-3; 9 nucleotides match TRBD1. This CDR3 comprises 19 residues. CDR1 is LGHNA, CDR2 YSLEER, per germline. The V gene end was trimmed by 2 bases and the J gene end by 0 bases; junction bases not matched to a gene: 11. The CDR3 region is CASSQSIGTGPSSGNTIYF. The DNA of the CDR3 is TGCGCCAGCAGCCAATCGATAGGGACAGGGCCGAGCTCTGGAAACACCATATATTTT.

The V gene is TRBV7-9, the J gene TRBJ2-2, with 10 bases fitting TRBD1. Losses at the gene ends were 6 bases for V and 6 bases for J; bases not matched to a gene: 10. Germline-derived CDR1 and CDR2 are SEHNR and FQNEAQ (reference sequence). CDR3 length: 16 residues. The CDR3 sequence is CASRGSGTGESGELFF. CDR3 bases: TGTGCCAGCAGGGGGTCCGGGACAGGGGAATCCGGGGAGCTGTTTTTT.

The chain joins TRBV7-2 to TRBJ2-7; tentatively, D is TRBD1 or TRBD2 (5 bases each). Trimming removed 4 bases from V and 3 bases from J, with 16 bases in between. The CDR3 has 15 amino acids. Germline V gives CDR1 SGHTA, CDR2 FQGNSA. CDR3 sequence reads: CASSSTAGTNYEQYF. The CDR3 region has the DNA TGTGCCAGCAGCTCAACGGCCGGGACCAACTACGAGCAGTACTTC.

This clone was observed a single time. Distinct nucleotide sequences in the sample also encode this CDR3. V and J are TRBV9 and TRBJ1-1, with D possibly TRBD1 on 5 matching bases. The V end was cut by 0 bases, the J end by 0 bases, with 6 bases between. The CDR3 contains 14 residues. The V gene's germline CDR1 is SGDLS and CDR2 YYNGEE. The CDR3 loop reads CASSVGGMNTEAFF. CDR3 in DNA: TGTGCCAGCAGCGTAGGGGGGATGAACACTGAAGCTTTCTTT.

The chain recombines TRBV7-8 with TRBJ1-1; TRBD1 matches at 7 bases. The CDR3 is 13 residues long. Germline V gives CDR1 SGHVS, CDR2 FQNEAQ. V gave up 5 bases and J gave up 6 bases; unmatched junction bases: 6. CDR3 DNA: TGTGCCAGCAGCAGGGGGCTCAACGCTGAAGCTTTCTTT. Translated, it gives CASSRGLNAEAFF.

The DNA of the CDR3 is TGTGCCAGCAGCCAAGATCGCAGGGGGCGGAACACTGAAGCTTTCTTT. Amino acids: CASSQDRRGRNTEAFF. The V and J genes are TRBV3-1 (or the pseudogene TRBV3-2) and TRBJ1-1; 8 bases fit TRBD1. V shed 0 bases and J 1 base; nucleotides not matched to a gene: 4. The germline gives CDR1 LGHDT, CDR2 YNNKEL (reference sequence). This CDR3 contains 16 residues.

V usage is TRBV5-1 and J usage is TRBJ1-1, with TRBD1 identical over 8 bases. The CDR3 totals 16 residues. Germline CDR1 and CDR2: SGHRS and YFSETQ. The V gene end was trimmed by 0 bases and the J gene end by 1 base; junction bases not matched to a gene: 5. CDR3 sequence: CASSLAGQGSNTEAFF. CDR3 bases: TGCGCCAGCAGCTTGGCTGGACAGGGATCGAACACTGAAGCTTTCTTT. Combining the CDR3 with reference TRBV5-1 and TRBJ1-1 gives the whole variable domain KAGVTQTPRYLIKTRGQQVTLSCSPISGHRSVSWYQQTPGQGLQFLFEYFSETQRNKGNFPGRFSGRQFSNSRSEMNVSTLELGDSALYLCASSLAGQGSNTEAFFGQGTRLTVV.

The chain has TRBV24-1 and TRBJ1-5; 9 bases map to TRBD1. The CDR3 is 16 amino acids. Trimming at V came to 2 bases and at J to 4 bases, leaving 5 bases not matched to a gene. Looked up from germline, CDR1 is KGHDR and CDR2 is SFDVKD. CDR3 in amino acids: CATSDSGTGSNQPQHF. In DNA, the CDR3 is TGTGCCACCAGTGATTCCGGGACAGGGAGTAATCAGCCCCAGCATTTT.

The V and J genes are TRBV30 and TRBJ1-1; TRBD1 agrees at 8 bases. J gave up 3 bases and V 0 bases, and 0 bases lay outside the gene matches. CDR3 length equals 13 residues. Germline V gene data show CDR1 as GTSNPN and CDR2 as SVGIG (reference sequence). In DNA form, the CDR3 reads TGTGCCTGGAGTGTACAGGGGGACACTGAAGCTTTCTTT. It codes for CAWSVQGDTEAFF.

A few counts support this clone. This chain links TRBV3-1 (or the pseudogene TRBV3-2) with TRBJ1-4; D gene uncertain. The germline gives CDR1 LGHDT, CDR2 YNNKEL (reference sequence). The CDR3 is made up of 14 amino acids. V was shortened by 1 base and J by 5 bases, with 8 bases between the two germline ends. The CDR3 nucleotides are TGTGCCAGCAGCCAAGGGGATTCCAATGAAAAACTGTTTTTT. This gives the protein CASSQGDSNEKLFF.

The chain combines TRBV7-9 with TRBJ2-2, with 10 bases lining up with TRBD1. Germline V gene sequence: CDR1 SEHNR, CDR2 FQNEAQ (reference sequence). CDR3 length: 14 residues. CDR3 in DNA: TGTACGAACGACAGGGGGCTGAACACCGGGGAGCTGTTTTTT. Amino acid sequence: CTNDRGLNTGELFF. Together with reference TRBV7-9 and TRBJ2-2, the CDR3 gives the full variable domain: DTGVSQNPRHKITKRGQNVTFRCDPISEHNRLYWYRQTLGQGPEFLTYFQNEAQLEKSRLLSDRFSAERPKGSFSTLEIQRTEQGDSAMYLCTNDRGLNTGELFFGEGSRLTVL.

On this clone itself: One junction end does not reproduce the germline sequence, and a read error may be involved. The chain carries TRBV6-5 and TRBJ1-4, with D unclear. Per germline, CDR1 MNHEY and CDR2 SVGAGI. CDR3 length: 13 amino acids. The CDR3 region is CASSLGAKEKLFF. CDR3 bases: TGTGCCAGCAGTCTCGGCGCTAAAGAAAAACTGTTTTTT.

The gene calls are TRBV4-1 and TRBJ2-7; no clear D gene. V lost 1 base, J lost 3 bases, and 4 bases lay in between. CDR3 size: 12 residues. Germline V gene lookup returns CDR1 MGHRA and CDR2 YSYEKL. In DNA form, the CDR3 reads TGCGCCAGCAGCCAAGTAGGCTACGAGCAGTACTTC. Its translation is CASSQVGYEQYF.

V and J are TRBV12-3 or TRBV12-4 and TRBJ2-1, with 7 positions matching TRBD2. This CDR3 comprises 13 residues. Losses at the gene ends were 5 bases for V and 4 bases for J; bases not matched to a gene: 2. This CDR3 reads CASSGLVYNEQFF. DNA of the CDR3: TGTGCCAGCAGTGGACTAGTATACAATGAGCAGTTCTTC.

The chain employs TRBV4-3 and TRBJ1-4; TRBD1 matches at 7 bases. V shed 1 base, J shed 4 bases, and the junction held 3 bases outside the gene matches. The germline CDR1 and CDR2 sequences are LGHNA and YSLEER. The CDR3 has 15 amino acids. The CDR3 is CASSQGGQINEKLFF. The DNA for the CDR3 is TGCGCCAGCAGCCAAGGGGGACAGATTAATGAAAAACTGTTTTTT.

The J gene is TRBJ1-5, the V gene TRBV30; the D gene is possibly TRBD1 (5 bases). The CDR3 has 14 residues. CDR1 and CDR2 from the germline V gene are GTSNPN and SVGIG (reference sequence). The V and J ends lost 2 bases and 4 bases respectively, with 12 bases between them. The CDR3 protein is CAWSIQALNQPQHF. CDR3 bases: TGTGCCTGGAGTATACAGGCACTAAATCAGCCCCAGCATTTT.

This sequence joins TRBV19 and TRBJ2-5; D call uncertain. V lost 5 bases and J lost 5, with 12 bases in between. Germline V gene sequence: CDR1 LNHDA, CDR2 SQIVND (reference sequence). The CDR3 consists of 13 residues. CDR3 loop: CASSPRYSETQYF. The DNA for the CDR3 is TGTGCCAGTAGTCCCAGGTATAGTGAGACCCAGTACTTC.

The chain employs TRBV14 and TRBJ1-1; D possibly corresponds to TRBD1 (6 bases). With 4 bases removed from V and 2 bases from J, the gap between germline ends came to 14 bases. CDR1 SGHDN and CDR2 FVKESK come from the germline V gene. The CDR3 length is 15 residues. The CDR3 sequence is CASSPMTGGNTEAFF. DNA of the CDR3: TGTGCCAGCAGCCCCATGACAGGCGGCAACACTGAAGCTTTCTTT.

The V and J genes are TRBV30 and TRBJ2-1; no clear D. The V gene lost 2 bases and the J gene lost 0 bases, with 8 bases spanning the gap. This CDR3 contains 14 residues. Germline V gene lookup returns CDR1 GTSNPN and CDR2 SVGIG (reference sequence). The CDR3 protein is CAWSLVASYNEQFF. DNA of the CDR3: TGTGCCTGGAGTTTAGTAGCCTCCTACAATGAGCAGTTCTTC.

The chain has TRBV15 and TRBJ2-3, with TRBD2 matching 11 bases. V lost 5 bases to trimming and J lost 2 bases; unmatched junction nucleotides: 3. Germline lookup yields CDR1 LNHNV and CDR2 YYDKDF (reference sequence). The CDR3 spans 15 residues. CDR3 sequence (DNA): TGTGCCACCAGCTCACTAGCGGGAGCCACAGATACGCAGTATTTT. Translating it yields CATSSLAGATDTQYF.

In nucleotides, the CDR3 is TGTGCCAGCAGCTTAGGGCAGGAAAGCTCCTACGAGCAGTACTTC. Translation: CASSLGQESSYEQYF. V is TRBV13 and J is TRBJ2-7; D is undetermined. The CDR3 spans 15 residues. Germline V gene sequence: CDR1 PRHDT, CDR2 FYEKMQ (reference sequence). Trimming removed 0 bases at V and 0 bases at J, with 9 bases between. The full variable domain, with the rest looked up from reference TRBV13 and TRBJ2-7, is AAGVIQSPRHLIKEKRETATLKCYPIPRHDTVYWYQQGPGQDPQFLISFYEKMQSDKGSIPDRFSAQQFSDYHSELNMSSLELGDSALYFCASSLGQESSYEQYFGPGTRLTVT.

The chain combines TRBV6-6 with TRBJ1-5; D perhaps matches TRBD1 (6 bases). This CDR3 region has 16 residues. Between the trimmed V and J ends, which lost 8 bases and 1 base, there was a span of 18 bases. The V gene's germline CDR1 is MNHNY and CDR2 SVGAGI (reference sequence). The CDR3 DNA follows: TGTGCCAGCCTCGAGGGGGGACCTTCGAGCAATCAGCCCCAGCATTTT. Its protein is CASLEGGPSSNQPQHF.

V and J are TRBV19 and TRBJ1-1; D is uncertain. Trimming removed 1 base from V and 5 bases from J, with 8 bases in between. Germline CDR1 LNHDA, CDR2 SQIVND (reference sequence). The CDR3 length is 13 residues. As DNA, the CDR3 is TGTGCCAGTAGTATAGGGTGGCAGACTGAAGCTTTCTTT. Amino acids: CASSIGWQTEAFF.

This clone came up once. The chain recombines TRBV7-2 with TRBJ1-1; 7 nucleotides agree with TRBD1. CDR1 is SGHTA, CDR2 FQGNSA, per germline. Germline trimming cut 4 bases from V and 11 bases from J; bases unmatched to any gene: 4. The CDR3 covers 11 residues. CDR3 sequence (DNA): TGTGCCAGCAGCTATACAGGGGAGGCTTTCTTT. It specifies CASSYTGEAFF. The full variable domain, in which reference TRBV7-2 and TRBJ1-1 provide the parts outside the CDR3, is GAGVSQSPSNKVTEKGKDVELRCDPISGHTALYWYRQSLGQGLEFLIYFQGNSAPDKSGLPSDRFSAERTGGSVSTLTIQRTQQEDSAVYLCASSYTGEAFFGQGTRLTVV.

This clone was detected once. The chain carries TRBV19 and TRBJ1-4, with D unresolved. Between the trimmed V and J ends, which lost 5 bases and 5 bases, there was a span of 15 bases. CDR3 length equals 15 residues. Per the germline V gene, CDR1 is LNHDA and CDR2 is SQIVND (reference sequence). The CDR3 bases are TGTGCCAGTAGTCCCAGACGGAGCCCGAATGAAAAACTGTTTTTT. Its protein is CASSPRRSPNEKLFF. The whole variable domain, filled in from reference TRBV19 and TRBJ1-4, reads DGGITQSPKYLFRKEGQNVTLSCEQNLNHDAMYWYRQDPGQGLRLIYYSQIVNDFQKGDIAEGYSVSREKKESFPLTVTSAQKNPTAFYLCASSPRRSPNEKLFFGSGTQLSVL.

This clone was seen ten or more times. The same CDR3 can be traced to other DNA sequences in this sample. The CDR3 sequence: CATSRDVEGSTPLHF. The CDR3 DNA reads TGTGCCACCAGCAGAGATGTCGAGGGTTCTACACCCCTCCACTTT. This chain uses TRBV15 with TRBJ1-6; no firm D call. V was pared by 0 bases and J by 11 bases, with 14 bases between. Looked up from germline, CDR1 is LNHNV and CDR2 is YYDKDF (reference sequence). The CDR3 is 15 amino acids.

The table lists this clone with a few counts. The chain uses TRBV9 and TRBJ2-1, with D possibly being TRBD2 (6 bases). Deletions cut 5 bases from V and 8 bases from J, with 14 bases between. Germline V gives CDR1 SGDLS, CDR2 YYNGEE. This CDR3 has 13 amino acids. In DNA form, the CDR3 reads TGTGCCAGCAGTTCCTGGGGCGGGGATGAGCAGTTCTTC. Translating gives CASSSWGGDEQFF.